The text below deals with one T cell receptor (beta chain). Reverse transcription of extracted RNA yielded cDNA, which provided the sequencing template. Measured with immunoSEQ multiplex PCR; TCRdb has only the in-frame clones, and not every one. The data contain more than 150,000 clones, approximately 60% of them singletons. This sample is part of a study of CD8+ T cells in alopecia areata. About the study: Disease severity was quantified as SALT score of affected scalp area.

Treatment noted: oral pan-JAK inhibitor, 5-10 mg twice daily. Peripheral blood samples and lesional scalp punch biopsies were obtained from alopecia areata patients. This receptor was identified in a human donor with alopecia areata. Here the sequenced sample was CD4+ T cells sorted from blood, taken at week 4, from a patient treated with tofacitinib.

The CDR3 reads CASSVSGSQGETQYF. In nucleotides, the CDR3 is TGTGCCAGCAGCGTTAGCGGGAGTCAGGGGGAGACCCAGTACTTC. V and J are TRBV9 and TRBJ2-5, with 9 bases matching TRBD2. The CDR3 totals 15 residues. The V gene's germline CDR1 is SGDLS and CDR2 YYNGEE. J gave up 5 bases and V 2 bases, and 7 bases lay outside the gene matches.